What follows is one T cell receptor (beta chain) and its context. The data were obtained in a study of blood T cell repertoires in COVID-19. Overall study: The samples span acute and convalescent COVID-19 from the United States, Italy and Spain.

Participants were aged about 18 to 90 years from around 24 US areas. Germline CDR1 SGHVS, CDR2 FNYEAQ. This CDR3 comprises 13 residues. V dropped 4 bases and J dropped 10 bases, with 16 bases sitting between them. Generated by immunoSEQ multiplex PCR, the TCRdb table keeps only in-frame clones and is missing some. The sample contains around 330,000 clones, roughly 87% of which appear only once. This chain connects TRBV7-6 to TRBJ1-2, with D perhaps TRBD1 (5 bases). This receptor was obtained from a woman under 30 who had recovered from COVID-19. Material: PBMCs or T cells enriched from blood (not recorded which). CDR3: CASSSRDVGDYTF. The CDR3 DNA is TGTGCCAGCAGCTCCAGGGATGTCGGAGACTACACCTTC.